The T cell receptor beta chain described here comes from a study of human T cells and chemical hapten exposure. The study's findings and limits: No alteration of TCRs above 1 in 1000 frequency was seen with DPC sensitization. Positive correlation was observed between PT1 expanded TCR counts and patch test score.

Time point reported: patch test 3, about 24 weeks after DPC sensitization. Treatment: therapeutic diphenylcyclopropenone sensitization with weekly scalp DPC. TCRdb recomputed calls from the RACE reads with MiXCR, one row per CDR3 protein. The sample yields 95,000 to 150,000 distinct CDR3 sequences, about 11% seen once. Note on this clonotype: Its specificity is not known.

Trimming removed 0 bases at V and 6 bases at J, with 7 bases between. Looked up from germline, CDR1 is SGHRS and CDR2 is YFSETQ. The CDR3 sequence is 14 residues long. The rearrangement uses TRBV5-1 and TRBJ1-6, with D uncertain. The TCR comes from a woman aged 50 to 60 with alopecia areata. Some clones in this sample may be carry-over from other donors' samples. The sample consisted of whole blood, taken in connection with sensitization to the hapten diphenylcyclopropenone (DPC). CDR3 protein: CASSLDILNSPLHF. CDR3 DNA sequence: TGCGCCAGCAGCTTGGACATTCTTAATTCACCCCTCCACTTT.